The sequence of this T cell receptor beta chain was determined in a study of post-analysis software for immune sequencing data. Study information: As for disease course, relapsing-remitting, secondary progressive and progressive-relapsing multiple sclerosis were all included. Whole-study findings and limits: A significant reduction in normalized Chao1 diversity was observed in multiple sclerosis patients versus controls. Strong co-clustering by F measure was seen for same-batch samples. Comparison of patients with controls showed about 5 TRBV segments more frequent in patients, TRBV5-6, TRBV5-1 and TRBV20-1 among them.

J was trimmed by 0 bases and V by 5 bases; bases with no gene match: 14. The germline CDR1 and CDR2 sequences are SGHVS and FQNEAQ. This CDR3 comprises 18 residues. This clonotype was seen more than once but under ten times. Its antigen is as yet unknown. cDNA libraries for TCR beta contained unique molecular identifiers. Researchers reported some 500,000 cDNA molecules coming from roughly 1 to 10 million T cells. MiXCR, applied by TCRdb to the PCR reads, yields one record per CDR3 protein. In the table there are 800,000 to 950,000 distinct CDR3 sequences, about 50% of which are singletons. The sequence was obtained from a girl under 18 with multiple sclerosis. This sequence joins TRBV7-8 and TRBJ2-7; 9 bases fit TRBD1. The specimen was blood. CDR3 DNA sequence: TGTGCCAGCAGCATCGTCCCGGGACAGGGACCCAGCTCCTACGAGCAGTACTTC. It translates to CASSIVPGQGPSSYEQYF.